Presented here are 27 T cell receptor beta chains from one specimen sequenced in a study of control samples from healthy donors and cancer patients. Measured with immunoSEQ multiplex PCR; TCRdb has only the in-frame clones, and not every one. The profile shows about 51,000 clones, approximately 89% of them singletons. Source material: PBMCs. The receptor source for this set is a man aged 35-49 years with colorectal cancer.

This clone was found once. This chain links TRBV5-1 with TRBJ2-7; TRBD2 agrees at 8 bases. This CDR3 region has 16 residues. In germline, CDR1 is SGHRS, CDR2 YFSETQ. V dropped 0 bases and J dropped 9; count of bases not matched to a gene: 14. DNA for the CDR3: TGCGCCAGCAGCTTGGAGGGGCGGGGGGCGCGGGAAGTGCAGTACTTC. Amino acid sequence: CASSLEGRGAREVQYF.

The V call is TRBV6-2 or TRBV6-3, the J call TRBJ1-3, with 8 bases fitting TRBD1. Germline loops: CDR1 MNHEY, CDR2 SVGEGT. The CDR3 is 15 residues long. The V and J ends lost 6 bases and 3 bases, in that order; junction bases with no gene match: 7. CDR3 sequence: CASSRLTGGGNTIYF. The CDR3 region has the DNA TGTGCCAGCAGCCGTCTTACAGGGGGTGGAAACACCATATATTTT.

The chain is built from TRBV10-2 and TRBJ1-1; TRBD1 might be the D (6 bases). Germline CDR1 WSHSY, CDR2 SAAADI. Deletions cut 0 bases from V and 10 bases from J, with 12 bases between. This CDR3 has 13 residues. The CDR3: CASSESRGRGAFF. In DNA, the CDR3 is TGCGCCAGCAGTGAGTCGCGGGGGCGCGGAGCTTTCTTT.

This chain uses TRBV19 with TRBJ1-2; D might be TRBD1 (5 bases). Germline lookup yields CDR1 LNHDA and CDR2 SQIVND (reference sequence). The CDR3 is made up of 14 amino acids. V was trimmed by 1 base and J by 6 bases, leaving 12 bases between them. The CDR3 nucleotides are TGTGCCAGTAGTATAGTTGCGACAGCCAATGGCTACACCTTC. Protein sequence: CASSIVATANGYTF.

The rearrangement links TRBV15 to TRBJ1-2; D unclear. Looked up from germline, CDR1 is LNHNV and CDR2 is YYDKDF (reference sequence). V dropped 1 base and J dropped 4 bases, with 10 bases sitting between them. The CDR3 runs to 14 residues. The CDR3 bases are TGTGCCACCAGCAGAGTTAACACGGGCTATGGCTACACCTTC. Translated: CATSRVNTGYGYTF.

This chain connects TRBV5-1 to TRBJ2-1; 8 bases match TRBD2. The V segment lost 0 bases and the J segment 5 bases; nucleotides outside the gene matches: 10. The CDR3 extends over 17 amino acids. Germline lookup yields CDR1 SGHRS and CDR2 YFSETQ. The CDR3 DNA follows: TGCGCCAGCAGCTTGGTATTAGCGGGAAGAAAAAACAATGAGCAGTTCTTC. Amino acids: CASSLVLAGRKNNEQFF.

The rearrangement joins TRBV10-3 to TRBJ2-5; a weak D match, TRBD2 (6 bases). The CDR3 covers 15 residues. Looked up from germline, CDR1 is ENHRY and CDR2 is SYGVKD. V was pared by 0 bases and J by 2 bases, with 10 bases between. CDR3: CAISESWAGQETQYF. The DNA for the CDR3 is TGTGCCATCAGTGAGTCGTGGGCGGGGCAAGAGACCCAGTACTTC.

This sequence joins TRBV6-5 and TRBJ2-2; TRBD2 agrees at 7 bases. Germline CDR1 and CDR2: MNHEY and SVGAGI. V gave up 2 bases and J gave up 10 bases; unmatched junction bases: 10. The CDR3 covers 15 residues. CDR3 sequence (DNA): TGTGCCAGCAGTTACCGGGCAGGGAGGGGTCCGGAGCTGTTTTTT. It yields the protein CASSYRAGRGPELFF.

The chain uses TRBV5-1 and TRBJ1-1; D not resolved. This CDR3 region has 14 residues. Trimming took off 0 bases at V and 1 base at J, with 7 bases between the two ends. Looked up from germline, CDR1 is SGHRS and CDR2 is YFSETQ. The CDR3 coding sequence is TGCGCCAGCAGCTTGGGTCATCGGAACACTGAAGCTTTCTTT. Translating gives CASSLGHRNTEAFF.

The chain employs TRBV6-5 and TRBJ2-7; TRBD2 matches at 12 bases. The ends lost 6 bases at V and 4 bases at J; junction bases unmatched: 1. The CDR3 consists of 13 residues. Germline CDR1 reads MNHEY; CDR2 reads SVGAGI. The CDR3 here is CASRTSGRYEQYF. Written as DNA, the CDR3 is TGTGCCAGCAGGACTAGCGGGAGATACGAGCAGTACTTC.

The chain carries TRBV4-1 and TRBJ2-7, with a tentative D call TRBD2 (6 bases). The CDR3 sequence is 12 residues long. CDR1 and CDR2 from the germline V gene are MGHRA and YSYEKL. V was cut by 3 bases and J by 7 bases, with 10 bases left in between. CDR3 protein: CASSQVRGEQYF. DNA of the CDR3: TGCGCCAGCAGCCAGGTGCGGGGAGAGCAGTACTTC.

The rearrangement joins TRBV30 to TRBJ1-3, with 8 bases aligning to TRBD1. V shed 5 bases and J 6 bases; nucleotides not matched to a gene: 12. CDR1 GTSNPN and CDR2 SVGIG come from the germline V gene (reference sequence). CDR3 size: 15 residues. The CDR3 bases are TGTGCCTGGGCCCCTTTGGGGACAGGAAAAAACACCATATATTTT. Protein: CAWAPLGTGKNTIYF. The whole variable domain, remainder taken from reference TRBV30 and TRBJ1-3, is SQTIHQWPATLVQPVGSPLSLECTVEGTSNPNLYWYRQAAGRGLQLLFYSVGIGQISSEVPQNLSASRPQDRQFILSSKKLLLSDSGFYLCAWAPLGTGKNTIYFGEGSWLTVV.

The rearrangement links TRBV7-8 to TRBJ2-3, with 9 bases matching TRBD2. The V segment lost 5 bases and the J segment 6 bases; nucleotides outside the gene matches: 15. Germline loops: CDR1 SGHVS, CDR2 FQNEAQ. The CDR3 spans 17 residues. Here the CDR3 DNA reads TGTGCCAGCAGCCCGGATTCCTGGACTAGCGATTCGGATACGCAGTATTTT. Amino acid sequence: CASSPDSWTSDSDTQYF.

The V and J genes are TRBV9 and TRBJ2-2; D could derive from TRBD1 or TRBD2 (5 bases each). Deletions cut 5 bases from V and 2 bases from J, with 13 bases between. The length of the CDR3 is 15 residues. CDR1 and CDR2 (germline): SGDLS, YYNGEE. CDR3 nucleotides: TGTGCCAGCAGGTCCGGGACGGTTAACACCGGGGAGCTGTTTTTT. Its protein product is CASRSGTVNTGELFF.

This chain uses TRBV13 with TRBJ2-5, with D perhaps matching TRBD2 (6 bases). Deletions cut 6 bases from V and 4 bases from J, with 18 bases between. Germline V gene data show CDR1 as PRHDT and CDR2 as FYEKMQ (reference sequence). The CDR3 is 15 residues long. This CDR3 reads CASSRRGEVRETQYF. In DNA form, the CDR3 reads TGTGCCAGCAGTAGGAGGGGAGAGGTCAGAGAGACCCAGTACTTC.

V is TRBV5-1 and J is TRBJ2-1; 8 bases agree with TRBD1. Germline V CDR1 and CDR2: SGHRS, YFSETQ. This CDR3 region has 14 residues. J gave up 7 bases and V 0 bases, and 3 bases lay outside the gene matches. CDR3 protein: CASSLATGGNEQFF. The CDR3 DNA is TGCGCCAGCAGCTTGGCTACAGGGGGAAATGAGCAGTTCTTC.

This clone rates as medium-sized. CDR3 protein: CASRSQGYNSPLHF. Written as DNA, the CDR3 is TGTGCCAGTAGGTCACAGGGTTATAATTCACCCCTCCACTTT. This chain connects TRBV19 to TRBJ1-6, with D possibly matching TRBD1 (6 bases). The CDR3 is 14 amino acids. Germline lookup yields CDR1 LNHDA and CDR2 SQIVND (reference sequence). The ends were cut back, 6 bases at V and 4 bases at J, with 10 bases in the middle.

This clone came up once. J is TRBJ2-5 and V is TRBV20-1; 10 positions agree with TRBD2. V lost 4 bases and J lost 1; bases outside the gene matches: 6. CDR3 length equals 15 residues. Germline CDR1 DFQATT, CDR2 SNEGSKA (reference sequence). CDR3 protein: CSATEAGGVQETQYF. The CDR3 coding sequence is TGCAGTGCTACTGAAGCGGGAGGGGTCCAAGAGACCCAGTACTTC.

CDR3 protein: CASSLRLAGETDTQYF. For the CDR3, the DNA is TGTGCCAGCAGCTTAAGACTAGCGGGAGAGACGGATACGCAGTATTTT. V is TRBV5-4 and J is TRBJ2-3; 12 bases line up with TRBD2. J lost 6 bases, V lost 2 bases, and 7 bases had no gene match. The germline CDR1 and CDR2 sequences are SGHNT and YYREEE (reference sequence). The CDR3 consists of 16 residues.

The rearrangement uses TRBV7-2 and TRBJ2-5, with D uncertain. V lost 1 base and J lost 5, with 17 bases in between. Germline loops: CDR1 SGHTA, CDR2 FQGNSA. The CDR3 runs 16 residues. The CDR3 DNA reads TGTGCCAGCAGCTTAGGCTACATAAGGGTTGGGGAGACCCAGTACTTC. It translates to CASSLGYIRVGETQYF.

The chain joins TRBV25-1 to TRBJ2-7; D unclear. The V and J ends lost 8 bases and 3 bases respectively, with 8 bases between them. Looked up from germline, CDR1 is MGHDK and CDR2 is SYGVNS. The CDR3 runs to 11 residues. This CDR3 is CASGHLYEQYF. In nucleotides, the CDR3 is TGTGCCAGCGGTCACCTCTACGAGCAGTACTTC.

CDR3 sequence (DNA): TGTGCCAGCAGTCCGCAGGGGGGTAACACTGAAGCTTTCTTT. Its translation is CASSPQGGNTEAFF. This chain links TRBV7-3 with TRBJ1-1, with TRBD1 matching over 7 bases. There are 14 residues in the CDR3. Germline assignment: CDR1 SGHTA and CDR2 FQGTGA. J lost 2 bases, V lost 6 bases, and 6 bases had no gene match.

The chain uses TRBV4-1 and TRBJ1-1; TRBD1 might be the D (6 bases). CDR3 length equals 17 residues. V was pared by 0 bases and J by 1 base, with 15 bases between. Looked up from germline, CDR1 is MGHRA and CDR2 is YSYEKL. The CDR3 reads CASSQDAGQNPNTEAFF. The CDR3, as DNA: TGCGCCAGCAGCCAAGATGCCGGACAGAATCCGAACACTGAAGCTTTCTTT.

This clone is a singleton in its sample. The chain is built from TRBV5-8 and TRBJ1-4, with TRBD1 matching over 7 bases. With V trimmed by 0 bases and J by 8 bases, 7 bases remained unmatched. CDR3 size: 15 residues. The germline gives CDR1 SGHTS, CDR2 YDEGEE. Written as DNA, the CDR3 is TGTGCCAGCAGCTTGGAGGGGGCCTTGAAGGAAAAACTGTTTTTT. Amino acid sequence: CASSLEGALKEKLFF.

This sequence joins TRBV7-9 and TRBJ1-1; the match to TRBD1 covers 8 bases. Germline V gene data show CDR1 as SEHNR and CDR2 as FQNEAQ (reference sequence). This CDR3 is 14 amino acids long. Germline trimming cut 3 bases from V and 3 bases from J; bases unmatched to any gene: 3. The CDR3 DNA is TGTGCCAGCAGCTTCGGACAGGGTGACACTGAAGCTTTCTTT. Translating it yields CASSFGQGDTEAFF. The whole variable domain, filled in from reference TRBV7-9 and TRBJ1-1, reads DTGVSQNPRHKITKRGQNVTFRCDPISEHNRLYWYRQTLGQGPEFLTYFQNEAQLEKSRLLSDRFSAERPKGSFSTLEIQRTEQGDSAMYLCASSFGQGDTEAFFGQGTRLTVV.

The chain is built from TRBV2 and TRBJ2-1; TRBD2 matches at 10 bases. J lost 8 bases, V lost 7 bases, and 8 bases had no gene match. Germline loops: CDR1 SNHLY, CDR2 FYNNEI. The CDR3 contains 14 residues. CDR3 coding DNA: TGTGCCAGCACGGAGCGGGAGGGTCTCTATGAGCAGTTCTTC. Translation gives CASTEREGLYEQFF.

This chain joins TRBV7-9 and TRBJ2-7; 9 bases fit TRBD2. Trimming removed 1 base from V and 7 bases from J; junction bases left unmatched: 14. The CDR3 contains 17 residues. Per germline, CDR1 SEHNR and CDR2 FQNEAQ (reference sequence). CDR3 bases: TGTGCCAGCAGCTTAGGCTTCTTTGGCGGGAGGGAGAGTGAGCAGTACTTC. This codes for CASSLGFFGGRESEQYF.